This T cell receptor beta chain was identified in a study of blood T cell repertoires in COVID-19. Germline assignment: CDR1 LNHDA and CDR2 SQIVND (reference sequence). The ends lost 8 bases at V and 5 bases at J; junction bases unmatched: 11. CDR3 length: 14 amino acids. Clones were read by immunoSEQ multiplex PCR, and TCRdb kept only the in-frame ones, dropping some. The data show roughly 220,000 clones, with around 86% seen just once and 3% to 3.5% held by the top ten. The sequence was obtained from a man between 60 and 70 years old with acute or convalescent COVID-19. Material for sequencing was peripheral blood. The chain is built from TRBV19 and TRBJ2-7; 8 nucleotides align to TRBD1. CDR3 nucleotide sequence: TGTGCCAGTGGGAAAGGACAGGGAATGAACGAGCAGTACTTC. Its protein product is CASGKGQGMNEQYF.